Presented here are 20 T cell receptor beta chains from one specimen sequenced in a study of T cells expressing NK-cell markers. TCRdb reprocessed the 5' RACE reads and reports one entry per CDR3 protein, with no DNA. The sample table sets out 550,000 to 600,000 distinct CDR3 sequences. Sequencing was performed on blood T cells: a sorted CD56 or NKG2C T cell subset, CD4+ or CD8+ T cells, or bulk PBMC T cells (not recorded which). The receptors come from a man in his late teens or twenties in good health.

This sequence joins TRBV2 and TRBJ2-7; no DNA is available, so the TRBD1 call from TCRdb remains unchecked. From germline, CDR1 is SNHLY and CDR2 FYNNEI. The CDR3 is made up of 14 amino acids. The CDR3 here is CASSEVHRVSEQYF.

The gene calls are TRBV5-1 and TRBJ2-1; TCRdb reports TRBD2, a call that lacks DNA to check it against. In germline, CDR1 is SGHRS, CDR2 YFSETQ. This CDR3 is built from 19 residues. The CDR3 here is CASSQALAGVPGSYNEQFF.

The J gene is TRBJ2-3, the V gene TRBV11-2; the TCRdb call, TRBD2, lacks DNA for checking. From germline, CDR1 is SGHAT and CDR2 FQNNGV. The CDR3 is 17 residues long. CDR3 amino acids: CASSKGLAGVGTDTQYF.

This chain connects TRBV27 to TRBJ2-7; TCRdb's D call, TRBD1, is unchecked because there is no DNA. The CDR3 runs to 15 residues. Germline values: CDR1 MNHEY, CDR2 SMNVEV (reference sequence). CDR3: CASSFFSGTGYEQYF.

The chain combines TRBV20-1 with TRBJ2-1; TCRdb's D call of TRBD2 is untestable without DNA. The CDR3 has 17 residues. In germline, CDR1 is DFQATT, CDR2 SNEGSKA (reference sequence). CDR3 amino acids: CSASRGLAGGSYNEQFF.

The chain has TRBV14 and TRBJ2-7; checking the TCRdb D call of TRBD1 is not possible without DNA. Per the germline V gene, CDR1 is SGHDN and CDR2 is FVKESK. The CDR3 spans 14 residues. CDR3 loop: CASSTRDRLLEQYF.

The rearrangement uses TRBV7-2 and TRBJ2-7; TCRdb selects TRBD2, and the lack of DNA leaves this call unchecked. CDR3 length: 15 amino acids. Per germline, CDR1 SGHTA and CDR2 FQGNSA. The CDR3 loop is CASSLTTLAQYEQYF. Full variable domain (rest looked up from reference TRBV7-2 and TRBJ2-7): GAGVSQSPSNKVTEKGKDVELRCDPISGHTALYWYRQSLGQGLEFLIYFQGNSAPDKSGLPSDRFSAERTGGSVSTLTIQRTQQEDSAVYLCASSLTTLAQYEQYFGPGTRLTVT.

The chain's CDR3 is CASSHDRVGEQFF. The chain uses TRBV11-2 and TRBJ2-1; TCRdb's D gene call, TRBD1, goes unchecked for lack of DNA. CDR1 and CDR2 (germline): SGHAT, FQNNGV. This CDR3 has 13 amino acids.

The chain couples TRBV3-1 to TRBJ1-2; TCRdb selects TRBD1, and the lack of DNA leaves this call unchecked. CDR1 is LGHDT and CDR2 is YNNKEL in the germline V gene (reference sequence). The CDR3 length is 14 residues. The CDR3 here is CASSRNADRGGYTF.

The rearrangement links TRBV10-3 to TRBJ1-3. Germline lookup yields CDR1 ENHRY and CDR2 SYGVKD. This CDR3 is built from 12 residues. The CDR3: CAISEGGNTIYF.

The CDR3 loop is CASSGTPGTIQETQYF. The rearrangement joins TRBV9 to TRBJ2-5; checking the TCRdb D call of TRBD1 is not possible without DNA. Germline V gene data show CDR1 as SGDLS and CDR2 as YYNGEE. The CDR3 runs to 16 residues.

This chain links TRBV2 with TRBJ2-1. Germline CDR1 and CDR2: SNHLY and FYNNEI. This CDR3 comprises 16 residues. Here the CDR3 reads CASSDGETITWNEQFF.

CDR3 amino acids: CASSRSGQGANEQYF. This chain connects TRBV7-9 to TRBJ2-7; checking the TCRdb D call of TRBD1 is not possible without DNA. This CDR3 comprises 15 residues. CDR1 and CDR2 (germline): SEHNR, FQNEAQ (reference sequence).

This CDR3 reads CATSDEDRDTGELFF. This chain connects TRBV24-1 to TRBJ2-2; checking the TCRdb D call of TRBD1 is not possible without DNA. This CDR3 contains 15 residues. Germline values: CDR1 KGHDR, CDR2 SFDVKD.

The V call is TRBV6-2 or TRBV6-3, the J call TRBJ2-3. Germline V gene data show CDR1 as MNHEY and CDR2 as SVGEGT. This CDR3 is 15 amino acids long. CDR3: CASSSAARLEDTQYF.

The chain links TRBV20-1 to TRBJ1-5; TCRdb names TRBD1, which stays unverified in the absence of DNA. Germline V lookup: CDR1 DFQATT, CDR2 SNEGSKA (reference sequence). The length of the CDR3 is 16 residues. The CDR3: CSARERTEMGNQPQHF.

V is TRBV12-5 and J is TRBJ1-1. CDR1 LGHNT and CDR2 FRNRAP come from the germline V gene. The CDR3 length is 14 residues. The chain's CDR3 is CASGLVGPDAEAFF.

The V call is TRBV30, the J call TRBJ2-5; TCRdb proposes TRBD2, but this gene call is untestable without DNA. The CDR3 sequence is 15 residues long. Looked up from germline, CDR1 is GTSNPN and CDR2 is SVGIG (reference sequence). The CDR3 is CAWSVTSGRRETQYF.

The V call is TRBV4-2, the J call TRBJ1-5; checking the TCRdb D call of TRBD1 is not possible without DNA. The length of the CDR3 is 15 residues. CDR1 is LGHNA and CDR2 is YNFKEQ in the germline V gene. This chain's CDR3 is CASSQDDREGQPQHF.

The CDR3 is CASSPGQGAHYEQYF. The rearrangement links TRBV18 to TRBJ2-7; as DNA is missing, the TRBD1 call by TCRdb cannot be tested. Germline-derived CDR1 and CDR2 are KGHSH and LQKENI. The CDR3 covers 15 residues.